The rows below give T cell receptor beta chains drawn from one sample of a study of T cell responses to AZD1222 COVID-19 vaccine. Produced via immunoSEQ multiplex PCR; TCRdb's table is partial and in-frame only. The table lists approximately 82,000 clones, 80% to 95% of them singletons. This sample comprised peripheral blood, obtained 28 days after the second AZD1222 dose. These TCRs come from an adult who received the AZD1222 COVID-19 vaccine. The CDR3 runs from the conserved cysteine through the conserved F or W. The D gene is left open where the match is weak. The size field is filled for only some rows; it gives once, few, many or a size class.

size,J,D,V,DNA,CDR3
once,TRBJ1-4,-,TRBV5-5,TGTGCCAGCAGCTTGGAACTTCCCCGGACTGAAAAACTGTTTTTT,CASSLELPRTEKLFF
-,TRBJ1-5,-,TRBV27,TGTGCCAGCAGAAGCGCAGGGGATCCCTATCAGCCCCAGCATTTT,CASRSAGDPYQPQHF
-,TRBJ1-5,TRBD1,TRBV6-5,TGTGCCAGCAGCGAGTTCGGACAGGGATTATCTCCCCAGCATTTT,CASSEFGQGLSPQHF
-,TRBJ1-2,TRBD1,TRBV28,TGTGCCAGCAAACTCCCGGGACAGCTTAACTATGGCTACACCTTC,CASKLPGQLNYGYTF
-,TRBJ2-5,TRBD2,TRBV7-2,TGTGCCAGCAGCTTAGTGCTAGCGGGGGCTGAGACCCAGTACTTC,CASSLVLAGAETQYF
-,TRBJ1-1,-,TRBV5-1,TGCGCCAGCAGCTGGGGACGGACGAACACTGAAGCTTTCTTT,CASSWGRTNTEAFF
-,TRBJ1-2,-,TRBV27,TGTGCCAGCGGGGAGGGTTCGGGCGGCTACACCTTC,CASGEGSGGYTF
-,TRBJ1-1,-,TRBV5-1,TGCGCCAGCAGCGCCGTTGTGAACACTGAAGCTTTCTTT,CASSAVVNTEAFF
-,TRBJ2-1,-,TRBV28,TGTGCCAGCACCCCCCGGGGCTTCAGCAATGAGCAGTTCTTC,CASTPRGFSNEQFF
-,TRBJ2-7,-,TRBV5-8,TGTGCCAGCAGCTTGGGGCAGATTTGGCATCACTACGAGCAGTACTTC,CASSLGQIWHHYEQYF
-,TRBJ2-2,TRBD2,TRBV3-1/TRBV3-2,TGTGCCAGCAGCCAACATCGTAGCGGGGCAGATAAAAACACCGGGGAGCTGTTTTTT,CASSQHRSGADKNTGELFF
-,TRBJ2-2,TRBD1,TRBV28,TGTGCCAGCAGAAGACAGGGGGCCGGGGAGCTGTTTTTT,CASRRQGAGELFF
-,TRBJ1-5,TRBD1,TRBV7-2,TGTGCCAGCAGCATGAGTAGACAGGGGGGTCAGCCCCAGCATTTT,CASSMSRQGGQPQHF
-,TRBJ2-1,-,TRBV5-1,TGCGCCAGCAGCTTGGACTTCCCCTACAATGAGCAGTTCTTC,CASSLDFPYNEQFF
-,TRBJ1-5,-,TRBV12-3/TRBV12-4,TGTGCCAGCAGTGTTACCCGCAATCAGCCCCAGCATTTT,CASSVTRNQPQHF
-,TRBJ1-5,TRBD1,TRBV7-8,TGTGCCACCACGACAGGGTTCAATCAGCCCCAGCATTTT,CATTTGFNQPQHF
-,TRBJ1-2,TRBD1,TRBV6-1,TGTGCCAGCAGTGATTCCCGGGACAGGGATGACTATGGCTACACCTTC,CASSDSRDRDDYGYTF
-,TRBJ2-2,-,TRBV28,TGTGCCAGCAGCCGGGGGAGGGGGCAGGATTTT,CASSRGRGQDF
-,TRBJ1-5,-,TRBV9,TGTGCCAGCAGCGTAGGGGGGATGACCAATCAGCCCCAGCATTTT,CASSVGGMTNQPQHF
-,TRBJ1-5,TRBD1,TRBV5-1,TGCGCCAGCAGCTCCGGGGACAGGGTAAATCAGCCCCAGCATTTT,CASSSGDRVNQPQHF
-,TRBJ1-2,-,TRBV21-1,TGTGCCAGCACCCGGGACAGCAACCTTCTGGGTAGGGGCTACACCTTC,CASTRDSNLLGRGYTF
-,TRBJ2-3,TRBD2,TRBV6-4,TGTGCCAGCAGGGGAACTAGCGGGGGTTCAGATACGCAGTATTTT,CASRGTSGGSDTQYF
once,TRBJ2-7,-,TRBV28,TGTGCCAGCAGTTGGACCAGCCTAAAGGGCTACGAGCAGTACTTC,CASSWTSLKGYEQYF
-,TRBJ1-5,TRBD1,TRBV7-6,TGTGCCAGCTCTTCGGGGACAGGGGGTGTCGATCAGCCCCAGCATTTT,CASSSGTGGVDQPQHF
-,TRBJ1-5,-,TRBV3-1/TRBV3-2,TGTGCCAGCAGCCTTAGCAGCAATCAGCCCCAGCATTTT,CASSLSSNQPQHF
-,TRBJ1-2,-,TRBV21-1,TGTGCCAGCCTCGAAGGACAGGGTGTCTATGGCTACACCTTC,CASLEGQGVYGYTF
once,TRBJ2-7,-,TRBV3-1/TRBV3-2,TGTGCCAGCAGCCCCATCGGGGGCGCTTCCTACGAGCAGTACTTC,CASSPIGGASYEQYF
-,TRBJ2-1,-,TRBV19,TGTGCCAGTAGTATAGGGGTAGGTTACAATGAGCAGTTCTTC,CASSIGVGYNEQFF
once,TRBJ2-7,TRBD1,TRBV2,TGTGCCAGCGCTGGGACAGTTCCCTACGAGCAGTACTTC,CASAGTVPYEQYF
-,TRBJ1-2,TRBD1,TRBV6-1,TGTGCCAGCAGTGGAAACGAAGTGGACAGGGGGTATGGCTACACCTTC,CASSGNEVDRGYGYTF
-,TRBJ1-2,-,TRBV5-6,TGTGCCAGCAGCTTACGAGGAGGGGTTTACTATGGCTACACCTTC,CASSLRGGVYYGYTF
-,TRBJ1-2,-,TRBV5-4,TGTGCCAGCAGCACTGGTACCGGGACACCAACTTCCTATGGCTACACCTTC,CASSTGTGTPTSYGYTF
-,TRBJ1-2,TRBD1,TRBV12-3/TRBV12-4,TGTGCCAGCAGCGATGACAGGGTACGAGGCTACACCTTC,CASSDDRVRGYTF
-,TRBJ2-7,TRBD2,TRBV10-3,TGTGCCATCAGTGGGGGGGGTAGGGCGGCCGAGCAGTACTTC,CAISGGGRAAEQYF
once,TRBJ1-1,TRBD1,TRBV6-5,TGTGCCAGCAGTCCCCGACAGGGTAGAAACACTGAAGCTTTCTTT,CASSPRQGRNTEAFF
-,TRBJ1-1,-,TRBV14,TGTGCCAGCAGCCAAGATTCCATCCCGAACACTGAAGCTTTCTTT,CASSQDSIPNTEAFF
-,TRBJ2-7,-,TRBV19,TGTGCCAGTAGCTCAAGCGGCCAGGGGCTCTACGAGCAGTACTTC,CASSSSGQGLYEQYF
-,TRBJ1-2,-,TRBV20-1,TGCAGTGCCCACACTGGGTATGGCTACACCTTC,CSAHTGYGYTF